These 4 T cell receptor beta chains were sequenced from one sample in a study of T cells in Graves' hyperthyroidism and ophthalmopathy. RNA transcripts yielded amplified TCR beta CDR3 regions. Carried out on the TCR CDR3, a first-round RT-PCR used the HTBI primer set. Using its own MiXCR run on the multiplex PCR reads, TCRdb lists one record per CDR3 protein. The sample includes over 500,000 distinct CDR3 sequences, approximately 17% of them seen just once. The source material was blood. The origin of the receptors is a woman between 18 and 29 years old with Graves' ophthalmopathy.

This clonotype was detected a few times. V is TRBV4-1 and J is TRBJ1-5, with 9 nucleotides matching TRBD1. The CDR3 is 16 amino acids. The ends lost 1 base at V and 5 bases at J; junction bases unmatched: 6. Germline loops: CDR1 MGHRA, CDR2 YSYEKL. CDR3 DNA sequence: TGCGCCAGCAGCCAAGTACAGGGGGCAGAGGATCAGCCCCAGCATTTT. It specifies CASSQVQGAEDQPQHF.

This clonotype was counted at least ten times. The rearrangement links TRBV12-3 or TRBV12-4 to TRBJ2-1; either TRBD1 or TRBD2 may fit D (6 bases each). Trimming shortened V by 5 bases and J by 5 bases, and 19 bases separated the two germline ends. The CDR3 sequence is 16 residues long. CDR3: CASSPPGAAPHNEQFF. The DNA for the CDR3 is TGTGCCAGCAGTCCACCGGGGGCGGCACCTCACAATGAGCAGTTCTTC.

This clonotype was picked up a small number of times. The chain recombines TRBV7-8 with TRBJ1-4, with D unclear. This CDR3 comprises 13 residues. The ends were cut back, 4 bases at V and 8 bases at J, with 11 bases in the middle. Germline CDR1 reads SGHVS; CDR2 reads FQNEAQ. The CDR3 loop is CASSSGLGEKLFF. The CDR3 bases are TGTGCCAGCAGCTCGGGGTTGGGCGAAAAACTGTTTTTT.

The V gene is TRBV20-1, the J gene TRBJ1-6; 8 bases line up with TRBD1. The J segment lost 7 bases and the V segment lost 2 bases, leaving 10 bases of the junction unmatched. Germline V gene sequence: CDR1 DFQATT, CDR2 SNEGSKA (reference sequence). The CDR3 sequence is 16 residues long. The CDR3 protein is CSARLPTGTGNSPLHF. Here the CDR3 DNA reads TGCAGTGCTAGACTACCAACCGGGACAGGCAATTCACCCCTCCACTTT.